This T cell receptor (beta chain) was obtained from a study of regulatory T cells in long-lasting Graves disease. Study-wide results and caveats: Persistent patients shared some 2,900 public clonotypes among themselves. Newly diagnosed patients shared fewer, at some 900. With persistent disease, TRBV28, TRBJ1-2 and TRBJ2-5 were the favored segments.

Arm-PCR of CDR3 regions and iRepertoire HTBI primers were the basis on which TCR beta libraries were built. TCRdb re-called the multiplex PCR reads through MiXCR, storing one row per CDR3 protein. The sample lists 200,000 to 250,000 distinct CDR3 sequences, 20% to 25% occurring once. As for time point: newly diagnosed GD, antithyroid drugs for less than 3 months. Generation of the TCR library employed RNA extracted from PBMCs. Per germline, CDR1 SGHTA and CDR2 FQGNSA. Trimming took off 5 bases at V and 3 bases at J, with 8 bases between the two ends. This CDR3 has 13 residues. This clonotype was found many times. The antigen is unknown.

The sample here was peripheral blood mononuclear cells (PBMCs), taken at new diagnosis, from a patient treated with antithyroid drugs. The chain carries TRBV7-2 and TRBJ2-1, with D tentatively TRBD2 (6 bases). This clonotype was obtained from a female donor with Graves disease. CDR3 loop: CASSGTGYNEQFF. CDR3 DNA sequence: TGTGCCAGCAGCGGGACTGGCTACAATGAGCAGTTCTTC.